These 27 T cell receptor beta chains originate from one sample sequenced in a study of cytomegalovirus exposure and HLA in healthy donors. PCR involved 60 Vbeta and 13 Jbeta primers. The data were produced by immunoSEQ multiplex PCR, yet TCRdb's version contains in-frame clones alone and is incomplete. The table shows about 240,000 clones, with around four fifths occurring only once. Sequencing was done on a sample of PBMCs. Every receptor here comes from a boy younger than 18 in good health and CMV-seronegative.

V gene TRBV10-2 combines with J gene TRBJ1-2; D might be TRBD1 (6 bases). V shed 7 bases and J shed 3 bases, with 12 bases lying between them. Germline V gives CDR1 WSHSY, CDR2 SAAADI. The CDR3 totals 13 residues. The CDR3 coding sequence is TGCGCCAGCACCGGGACACCATACTATGGCTACACCTTC. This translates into CASTGTPYYGYTF.

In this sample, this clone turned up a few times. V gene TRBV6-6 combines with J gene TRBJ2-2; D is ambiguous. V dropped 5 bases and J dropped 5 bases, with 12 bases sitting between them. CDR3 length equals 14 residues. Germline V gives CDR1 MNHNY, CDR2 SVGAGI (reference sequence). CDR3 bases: TGTGCCAGCAGTGCTTTGCGCGGAACCGGGGAGCTGTTTTTT. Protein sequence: CASSALRGTGELFF.

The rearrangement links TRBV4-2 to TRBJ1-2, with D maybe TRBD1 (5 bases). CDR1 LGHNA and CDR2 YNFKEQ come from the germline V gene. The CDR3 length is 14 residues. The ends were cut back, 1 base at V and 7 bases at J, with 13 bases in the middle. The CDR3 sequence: CASSQVGGRGGYTF. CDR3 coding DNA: TGTGCCAGCAGCCAAGTGGGGGGTAGAGGTGGCTACACCTTC.

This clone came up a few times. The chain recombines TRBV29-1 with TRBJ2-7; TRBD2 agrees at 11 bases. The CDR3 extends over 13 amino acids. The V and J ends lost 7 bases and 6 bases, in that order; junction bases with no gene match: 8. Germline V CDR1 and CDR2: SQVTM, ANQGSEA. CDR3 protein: CSGGTSGLGEQYF. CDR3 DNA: TGCAGCGGGGGGACTAGCGGCCTGGGCGAGCAGTACTTC.

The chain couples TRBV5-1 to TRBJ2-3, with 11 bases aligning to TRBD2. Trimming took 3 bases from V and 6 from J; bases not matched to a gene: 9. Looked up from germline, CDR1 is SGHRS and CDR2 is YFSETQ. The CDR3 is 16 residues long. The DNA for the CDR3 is TGCGCCAGCAGCTGGGGACTAGCGGAGCGAGGGGATACGCAGTATTTT. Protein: CASSWGLAERGDTQYF. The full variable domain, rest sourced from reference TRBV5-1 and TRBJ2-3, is KAGVTQTPRYLIKTRGQQVTLSCSPISGHRSVSWYQQTPGQGLQFLFEYFSETQRNKGNFPGRFSGRQFSNSRSEMNVSTLELGDSALYLCASSWGLAERGDTQYFGPGTRLTVL.

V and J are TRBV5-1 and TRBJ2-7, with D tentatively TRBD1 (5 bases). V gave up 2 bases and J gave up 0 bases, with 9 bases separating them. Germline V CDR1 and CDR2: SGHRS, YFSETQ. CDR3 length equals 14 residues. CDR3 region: CASSFVGHSYEQYF. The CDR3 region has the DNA TGCGCCAGCAGCTTCGTAGGACACTCCTACGAGCAGTACTTC.

CDR3 region: CASRTGGWGYTF. Written as DNA, the CDR3 is TGTGCCAGCAGAACAGGGGGCTGGGGCTACACCTTC. The chain joins TRBV27 to TRBJ1-2; 9 bases align to TRBD1. The CDR3 runs 12 residues. After removal of 6 bases from V and 8 bases from J, the junction contained 4 bases not matched to a gene. The V gene's germline CDR1 is MNHEY and CDR2 SMNVEV (reference sequence).

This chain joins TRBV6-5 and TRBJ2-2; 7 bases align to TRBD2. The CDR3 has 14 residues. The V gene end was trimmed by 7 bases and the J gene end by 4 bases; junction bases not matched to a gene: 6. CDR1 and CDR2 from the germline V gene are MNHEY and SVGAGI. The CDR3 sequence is CASKERDFTGELFF. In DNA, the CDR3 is TGTGCCAGCAAGGAGCGGGATTTCACCGGGGAGCTGTTTTTT.

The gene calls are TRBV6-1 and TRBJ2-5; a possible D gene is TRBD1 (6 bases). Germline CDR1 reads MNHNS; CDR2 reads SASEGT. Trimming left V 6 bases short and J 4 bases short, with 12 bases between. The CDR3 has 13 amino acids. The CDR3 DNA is TGTGCCAGCAGCACAGGGCCCCGAGAGACCCAGTACTTC. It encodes CASSTGPRETQYF.

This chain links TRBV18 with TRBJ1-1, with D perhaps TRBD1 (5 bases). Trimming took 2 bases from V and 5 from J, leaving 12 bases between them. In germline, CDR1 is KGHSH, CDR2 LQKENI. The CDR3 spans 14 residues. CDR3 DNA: TGTGCCAGCTCACCATCCAGGGCGGATACTGAAGCTTTCTTT. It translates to CASSPSRADTEAFF.

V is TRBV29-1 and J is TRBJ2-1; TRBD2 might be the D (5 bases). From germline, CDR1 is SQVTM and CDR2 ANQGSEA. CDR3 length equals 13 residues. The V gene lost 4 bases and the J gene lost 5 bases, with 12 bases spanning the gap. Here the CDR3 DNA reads TGCAGCGTTGTCCGTAGCGCGAACAATGAGCAGTTCTTC. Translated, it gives CSVVRSANNEQFF.

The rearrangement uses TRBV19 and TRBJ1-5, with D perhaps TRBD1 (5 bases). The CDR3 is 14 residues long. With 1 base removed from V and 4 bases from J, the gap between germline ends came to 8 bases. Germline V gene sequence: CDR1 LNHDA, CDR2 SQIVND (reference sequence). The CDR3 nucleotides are TGTGCCAGTAGTATAGCCCCAGGGAATCAGCCCCAGCATTTT. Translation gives CASSIAPGNQPQHF.

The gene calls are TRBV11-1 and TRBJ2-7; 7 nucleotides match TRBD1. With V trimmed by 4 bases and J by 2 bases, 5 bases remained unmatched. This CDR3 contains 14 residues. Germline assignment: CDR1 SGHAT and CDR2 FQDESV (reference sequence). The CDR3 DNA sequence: TGTGCCAGCAGCTCGACAGGGCTTGCCTACGAGCAGTACTTC. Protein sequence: CASSSTGLAYEQYF.

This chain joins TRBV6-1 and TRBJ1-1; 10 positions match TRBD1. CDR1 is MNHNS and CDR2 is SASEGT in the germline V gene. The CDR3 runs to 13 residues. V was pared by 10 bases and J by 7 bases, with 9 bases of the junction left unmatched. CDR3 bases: TGTGCCACCTCGGGACAGGGGCTCATTGAAGCTTTCTTT. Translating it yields CATSGQGLIEAFF.

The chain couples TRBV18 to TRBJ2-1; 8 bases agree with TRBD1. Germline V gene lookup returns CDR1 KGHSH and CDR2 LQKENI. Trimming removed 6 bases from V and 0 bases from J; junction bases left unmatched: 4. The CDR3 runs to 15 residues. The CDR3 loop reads CASSSDRGSYNEQFF. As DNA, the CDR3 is TGTGCCAGCTCCTCCGACAGGGGCTCCTACAATGAGCAGTTCTTC.

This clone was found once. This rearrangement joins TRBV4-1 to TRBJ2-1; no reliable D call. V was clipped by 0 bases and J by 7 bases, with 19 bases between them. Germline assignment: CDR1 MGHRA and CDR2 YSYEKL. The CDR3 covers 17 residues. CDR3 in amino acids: CASSQEVEPGAVNEQFF. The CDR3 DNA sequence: TGCGCCAGCAGCCAAGAAGTGGAGCCGGGTGCGGTAAATGAGCAGTTCTTC.

The CDR3 protein is CASSSFGGQDYEQYF. In DNA, the CDR3 is TGTGCCAGCAGCTCGTTTGGGGGACAGGACTACGAGCAGTACTTC. V is TRBV7-9 and J is TRBJ2-7; the match to TRBD1 covers 8 bases. Germline loops: CDR1 SEHNR, CDR2 FQNEAQ (reference sequence). V was clipped by 4 bases and J by 3 bases; unmatched bases: 8. The CDR3 spans 15 residues.

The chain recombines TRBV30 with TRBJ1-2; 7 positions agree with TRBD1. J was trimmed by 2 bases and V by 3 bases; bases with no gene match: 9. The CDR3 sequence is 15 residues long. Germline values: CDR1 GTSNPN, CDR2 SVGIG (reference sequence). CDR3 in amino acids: CAWRGFGTENYGYTF. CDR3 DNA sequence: TGTGCCTGGAGGGGGTTTGGGACAGAAAACTATGGCTACACCTTC.

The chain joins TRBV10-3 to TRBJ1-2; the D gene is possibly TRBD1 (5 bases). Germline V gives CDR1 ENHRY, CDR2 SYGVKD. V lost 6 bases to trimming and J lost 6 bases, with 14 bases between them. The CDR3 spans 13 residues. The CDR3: CAIRGLMVDGYTF. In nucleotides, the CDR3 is TGTGCCATCAGGGGACTGATGGTCGATGGCTACACCTTC.

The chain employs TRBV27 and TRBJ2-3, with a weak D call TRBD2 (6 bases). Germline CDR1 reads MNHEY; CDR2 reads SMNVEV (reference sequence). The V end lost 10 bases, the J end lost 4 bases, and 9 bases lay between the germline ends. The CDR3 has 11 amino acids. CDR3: CAISSADTQYF. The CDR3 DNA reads TGTGCCATTTCTAGCGCAGATACGCAGTATTTT.

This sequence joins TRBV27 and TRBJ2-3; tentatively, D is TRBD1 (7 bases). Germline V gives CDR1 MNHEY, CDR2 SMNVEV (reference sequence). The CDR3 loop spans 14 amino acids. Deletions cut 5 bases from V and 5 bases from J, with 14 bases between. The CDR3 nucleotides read TGTGCCAGCAGTCCCAGGGGGGAGCGAGATACGCAGTATTTT. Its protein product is CASSPRGERDTQYF.

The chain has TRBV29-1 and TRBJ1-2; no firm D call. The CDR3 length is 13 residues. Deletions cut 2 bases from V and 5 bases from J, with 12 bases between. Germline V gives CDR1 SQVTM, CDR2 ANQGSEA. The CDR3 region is CSVESPGKYGYTF. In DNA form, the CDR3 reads TGCAGCGTTGAATCACCGGGAAAGTATGGCTACACCTTC.

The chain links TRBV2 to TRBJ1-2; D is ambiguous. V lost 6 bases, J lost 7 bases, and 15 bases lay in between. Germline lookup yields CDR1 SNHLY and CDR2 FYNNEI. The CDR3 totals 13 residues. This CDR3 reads CASRETPSCGYTF. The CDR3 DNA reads TGTGCCAGCAGAGAGACACCTTCCTGTGGCTACACCTTC.

The CDR3 bases are TGCGCCAGCAGTGAGTCGAAGGCAGGCTGGAACACTGAAGCTTTCTTT. Translated: CASSESKAGWNTEAFF. The rearrangement links TRBV10-1 to TRBJ1-1; no clear D. Per germline, CDR1 WNHNN and CDR2 SYGVQD (reference sequence). Trimming shortened V by 0 bases and J by 1 base, and 12 bases separated the two germline ends. There are 16 residues in the CDR3.

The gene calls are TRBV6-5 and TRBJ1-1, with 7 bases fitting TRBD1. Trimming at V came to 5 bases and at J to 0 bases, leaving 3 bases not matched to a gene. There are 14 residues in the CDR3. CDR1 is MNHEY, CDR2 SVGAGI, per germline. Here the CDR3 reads CASSTTGVNTEAFF. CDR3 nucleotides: TGTGCCAGCAGTACTACAGGGGTGAACACTGAAGCTTTCTTT.

CDR3 DNA: TGTGCCAGCAGTGGGACAGGGACCTACCTGGAGACCCAGTACTTC. Its translation is CASSGTGTYLETQYF. V gene TRBV6-1 combines with J gene TRBJ2-5; 8 bases are shared with TRBD1. The CDR3 sequence is 15 residues long. The V segment lost 4 bases and the J segment 5 bases; nucleotides outside the gene matches: 9. Germline CDR1 MNHNS, CDR2 SASEGT.

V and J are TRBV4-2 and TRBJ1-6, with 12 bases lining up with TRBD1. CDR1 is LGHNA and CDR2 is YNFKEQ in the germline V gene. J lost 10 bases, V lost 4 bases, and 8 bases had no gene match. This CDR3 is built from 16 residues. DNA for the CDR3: TGTGCCAGCAGCCTAAGTCCGGGACAGGGGGCCTCACCCCTCCACTTT. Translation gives CASSLSPGQGASPLHF.